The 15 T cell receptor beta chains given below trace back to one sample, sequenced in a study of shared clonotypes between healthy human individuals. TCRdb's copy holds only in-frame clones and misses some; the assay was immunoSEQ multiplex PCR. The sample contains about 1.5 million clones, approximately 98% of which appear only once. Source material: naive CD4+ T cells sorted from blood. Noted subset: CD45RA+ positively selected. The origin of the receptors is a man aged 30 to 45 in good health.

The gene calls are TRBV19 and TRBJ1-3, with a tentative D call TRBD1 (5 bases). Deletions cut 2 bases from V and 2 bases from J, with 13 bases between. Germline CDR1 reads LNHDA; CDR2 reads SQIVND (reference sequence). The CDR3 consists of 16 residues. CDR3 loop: CASSIRLWTTGNTIYF. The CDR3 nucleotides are TGTGCCAGTAGTATACGCCTATGGACAACTGGAAACACCATATATTTT.

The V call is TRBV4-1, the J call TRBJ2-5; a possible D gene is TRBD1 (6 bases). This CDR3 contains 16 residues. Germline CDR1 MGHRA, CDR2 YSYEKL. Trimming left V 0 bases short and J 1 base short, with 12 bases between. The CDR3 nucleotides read TGCGCCAGCAGCCAAGACGCTCGGACAGTCCAAGAGACCCAGTACTTC. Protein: CASSQDARTVQETQYF.

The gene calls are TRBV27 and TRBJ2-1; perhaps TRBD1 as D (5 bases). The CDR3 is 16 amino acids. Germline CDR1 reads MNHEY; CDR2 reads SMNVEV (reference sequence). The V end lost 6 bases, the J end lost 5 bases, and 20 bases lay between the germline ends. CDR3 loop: CASRRLPGRSHNEQFF. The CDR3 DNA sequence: TGTGCCAGCAGACGGCTGCCAGGGCGGTCCCACAATGAGCAGTTCTTC.

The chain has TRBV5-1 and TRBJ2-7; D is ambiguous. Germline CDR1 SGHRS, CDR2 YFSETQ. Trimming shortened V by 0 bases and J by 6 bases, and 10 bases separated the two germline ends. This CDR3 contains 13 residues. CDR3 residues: CASSLDRRLEQYF. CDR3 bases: TGCGCCAGCAGCTTGGATCGAAGGCTCGAGCAGTACTTC.

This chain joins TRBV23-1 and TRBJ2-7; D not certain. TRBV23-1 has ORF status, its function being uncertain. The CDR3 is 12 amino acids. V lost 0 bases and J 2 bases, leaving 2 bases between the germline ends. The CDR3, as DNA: TGCGCCAGCAGTCAATCGCCCTACGAGCAGTACTTC. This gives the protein CASSQSPYEQYF.

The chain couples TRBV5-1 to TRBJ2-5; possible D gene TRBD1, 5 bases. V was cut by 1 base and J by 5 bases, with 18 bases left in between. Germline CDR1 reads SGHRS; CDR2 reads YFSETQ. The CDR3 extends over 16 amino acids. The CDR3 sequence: CASSLLGPRSGETQYF. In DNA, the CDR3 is TGCGCCAGCAGCTTGCTAGGCCCCCGTTCAGGGGAGACCCAGTACTTC. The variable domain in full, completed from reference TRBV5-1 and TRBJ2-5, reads KAGVTQTPRYLIKTRGQQVTLSCSPISGHRSVSWYQQTPGQGLQFLFEYFSETQRNKGNFPGRFSGRQFSNSRSEMNVSTLELGDSALYLCASSLLGPRSGETQYFGPGTRLLVL.

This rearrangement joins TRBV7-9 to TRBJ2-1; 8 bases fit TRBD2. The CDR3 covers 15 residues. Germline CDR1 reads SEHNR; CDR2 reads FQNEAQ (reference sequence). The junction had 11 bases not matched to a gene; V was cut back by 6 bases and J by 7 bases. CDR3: CASRADFGTRNEQFF. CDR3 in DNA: TGTGCCAGCAGAGCCGATTTTGGGACTAGAAATGAGCAGTTCTTC.

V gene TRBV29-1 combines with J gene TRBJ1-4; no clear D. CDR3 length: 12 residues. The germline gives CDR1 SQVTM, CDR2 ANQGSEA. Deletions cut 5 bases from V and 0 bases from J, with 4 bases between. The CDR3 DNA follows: TGCAGCGTTCGTACAACTAATGAAAAACTGTTTTTT. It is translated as CSVRTTNEKLFF.

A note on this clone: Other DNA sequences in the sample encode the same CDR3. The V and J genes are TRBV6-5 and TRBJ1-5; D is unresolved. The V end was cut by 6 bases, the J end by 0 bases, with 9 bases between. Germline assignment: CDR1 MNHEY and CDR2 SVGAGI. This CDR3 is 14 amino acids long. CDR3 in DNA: TGTGCCAGCAGGCCTGATAGTAGCAATCAGCCCCAGCATTTT. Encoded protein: CASRPDSSNQPQHF.

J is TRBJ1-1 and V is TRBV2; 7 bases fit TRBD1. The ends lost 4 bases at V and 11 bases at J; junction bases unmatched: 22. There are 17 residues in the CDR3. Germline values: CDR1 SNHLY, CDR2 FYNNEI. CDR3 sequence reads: CASSVNSRTQGGLLAFF. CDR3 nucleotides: TGTGCCAGCAGTGTGAACTCACGGACTCAGGGGGGACTGTTGGCTTTCTTT.

CDR3 protein: CASSEVAGAKNIQYF. The CDR3 nucleotides read TGTGCCAGCAGTGAGGTAGCGGGAGCCAAAAACATTCAGTACTTC. The chain combines TRBV2 with TRBJ2-4; 7 bases align to TRBD2. Germline trimming cut 3 bases from V and 0 bases from J; bases unmatched to any gene: 2. CDR1 SNHLY and CDR2 FYNNEI come from the germline V gene. CDR3 length: 15 amino acids. Drawing the rest from reference TRBV2 and TRBJ2-4, the complete variable domain is EPEVTQTPSHQVTQMGQEVILRCVPISNHLYFYWYRQILGQKVEFLVSFYNNEISEKSEIFDDQFSVERPDGSNFTLKIRSTKLEDSAMYFCASSEVAGAKNIQYFGAGTRLSVL.

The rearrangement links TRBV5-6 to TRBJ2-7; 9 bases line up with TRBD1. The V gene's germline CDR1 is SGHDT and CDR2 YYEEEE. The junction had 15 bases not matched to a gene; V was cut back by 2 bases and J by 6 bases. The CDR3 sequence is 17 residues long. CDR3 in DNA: TGTGCCAGCAGCTTTCAACCGGGACAGGGTGGTACGCGCGAGCAGTACTTC. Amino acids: CASSFQPGQGGTREQYF. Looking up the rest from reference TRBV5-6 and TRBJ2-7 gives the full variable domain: DAGVTQSPTHLIKTRGQQVTLRCSPKSGHDTVSWYQQALGQGPQFIFQYYEEEERQRGNFPDRFSGHQFPNYSSELNVNALLLGDSALYLCASSFQPGQGGTREQYFGPGTRLTVT.

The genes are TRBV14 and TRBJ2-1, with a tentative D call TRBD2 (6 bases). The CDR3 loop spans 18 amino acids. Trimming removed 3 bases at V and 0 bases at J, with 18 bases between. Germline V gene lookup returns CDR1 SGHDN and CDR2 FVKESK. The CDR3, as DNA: TGTGCCAGCAGCCACAGACCGGGACTTCAGAGCTCCTACAATGAGCAGTTCTTC. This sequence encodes CASSHRPGLQSSYNEQFF.

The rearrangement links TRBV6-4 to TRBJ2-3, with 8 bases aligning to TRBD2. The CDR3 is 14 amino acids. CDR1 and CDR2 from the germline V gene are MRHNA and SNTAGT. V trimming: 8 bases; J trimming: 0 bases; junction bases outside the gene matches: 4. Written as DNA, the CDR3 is TGTGCCAGCCGAGCGGGAGTTAGCACAGATACGCAGTATTTT. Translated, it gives CASRAGVSTDTQYF.

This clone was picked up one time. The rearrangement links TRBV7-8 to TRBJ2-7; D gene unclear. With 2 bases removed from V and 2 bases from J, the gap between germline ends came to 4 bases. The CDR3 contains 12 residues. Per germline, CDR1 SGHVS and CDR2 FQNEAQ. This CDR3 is CASSLHAYEQYF. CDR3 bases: TGTGCCAGCAGCTTACATGCCTACGAGCAGTACTTC. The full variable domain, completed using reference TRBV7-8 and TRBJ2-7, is GAGVSQSPRYKVAKRGQDVALRCDPISGHVSLFWYQQALGQGPEFLTYFQNEAQLDKSGLPSDRFFAERPEGSVSTLKIQRTQQEDSAVYLCASSLHAYEQYFGPGTRLTVT.